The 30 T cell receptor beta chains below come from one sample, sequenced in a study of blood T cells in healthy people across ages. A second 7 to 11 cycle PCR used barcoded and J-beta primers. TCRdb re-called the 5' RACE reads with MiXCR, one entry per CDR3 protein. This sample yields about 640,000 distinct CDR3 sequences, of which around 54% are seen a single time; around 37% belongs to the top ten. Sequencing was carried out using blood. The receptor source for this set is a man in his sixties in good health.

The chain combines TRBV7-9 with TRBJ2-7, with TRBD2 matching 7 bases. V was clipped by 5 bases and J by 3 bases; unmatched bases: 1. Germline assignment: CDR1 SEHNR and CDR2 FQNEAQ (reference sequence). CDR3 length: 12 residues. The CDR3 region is CASSERDYEQYF. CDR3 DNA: TGTGCCAGCAGCGAGCGGGACTACGAGCAGTACTTC.

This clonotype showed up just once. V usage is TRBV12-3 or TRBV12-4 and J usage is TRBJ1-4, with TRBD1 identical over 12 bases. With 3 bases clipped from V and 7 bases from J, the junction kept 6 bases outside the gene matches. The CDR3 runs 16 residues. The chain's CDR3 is CASSFGTGGDTEKLFF. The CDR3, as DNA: TGTGCCAGCAGTTTTGGGACAGGGGGCGATACTGAAAAACTGTTTTTT.

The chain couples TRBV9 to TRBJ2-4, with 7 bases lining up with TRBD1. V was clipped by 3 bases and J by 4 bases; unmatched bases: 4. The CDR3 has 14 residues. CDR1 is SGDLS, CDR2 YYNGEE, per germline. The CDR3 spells CASSGTGAKNIQYF. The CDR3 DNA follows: TGTGCCAGCAGCGGGACAGGAGCTAAAAACATTCAGTACTTC.

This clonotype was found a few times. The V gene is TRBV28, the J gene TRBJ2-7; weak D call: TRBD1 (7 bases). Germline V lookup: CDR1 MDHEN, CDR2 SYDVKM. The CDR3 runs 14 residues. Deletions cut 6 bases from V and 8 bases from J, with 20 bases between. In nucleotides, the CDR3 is TGTGCCAGCAGCCGGGGGACAGCTATTACGAAGCAGTACTTC. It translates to CASSRGTAITKQYF.

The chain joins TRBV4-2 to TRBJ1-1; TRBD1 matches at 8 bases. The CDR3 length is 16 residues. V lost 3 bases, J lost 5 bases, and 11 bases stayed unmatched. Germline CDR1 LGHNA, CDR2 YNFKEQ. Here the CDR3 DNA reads TGTGCCAGCAGCCACGGACAGGGAAGCACTGGGACTGAAGCTTTCTTT. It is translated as CASSHGQGSTGTEAFF.

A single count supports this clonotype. The CDR3 DNA reads TGCGCCAGCAGCCAGACCAGAGGGCAGCCCCAGCATTTT. This encodes CASSQTRGQPQHF. The chain has TRBV4-1 and TRBJ1-5; D is ambiguous. Germline assignment: CDR1 MGHRA and CDR2 YSYEKL. The CDR3 contains 13 residues. The ends were cut back, 3 bases at V and 7 bases at J, with 10 bases in the middle.

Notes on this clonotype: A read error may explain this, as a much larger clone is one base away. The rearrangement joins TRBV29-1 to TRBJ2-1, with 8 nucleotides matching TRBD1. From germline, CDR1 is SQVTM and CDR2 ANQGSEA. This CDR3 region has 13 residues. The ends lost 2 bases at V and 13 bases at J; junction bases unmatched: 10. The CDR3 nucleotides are TGCAGCGTTGAAAAGACAGGGGAAGAGACCCAGTTCTTC. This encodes CSVEKTGEETQFF.

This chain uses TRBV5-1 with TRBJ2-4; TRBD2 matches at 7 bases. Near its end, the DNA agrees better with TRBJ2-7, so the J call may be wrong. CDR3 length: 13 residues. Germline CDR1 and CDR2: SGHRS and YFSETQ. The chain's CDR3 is CASSHGEGYEQYF. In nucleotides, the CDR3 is TGCGCCAGCAGCCACGGGGAGGGCTACGAGCAGTACTTC.

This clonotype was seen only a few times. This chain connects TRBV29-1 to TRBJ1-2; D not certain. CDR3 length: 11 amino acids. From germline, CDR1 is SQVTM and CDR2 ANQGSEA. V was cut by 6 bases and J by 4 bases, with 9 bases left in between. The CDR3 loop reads CSVRGSYGYTF. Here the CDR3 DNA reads TGCAGCGTGAGAGGGAGCTATGGCTACACCTTC.

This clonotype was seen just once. For the CDR3, the DNA is TGTGCCAGCAGTTACCAGCGGGGGGGCCTTGAGCAGTTCTTC. Translating it yields CASSYQRGGLEQFF. The V gene is TRBV27, the J gene TRBJ2-1, with 10 positions matching TRBD2. With 4 bases clipped from V and 9 bases from J, the junction kept 6 bases outside the gene matches. Germline CDR1 reads MNHEY; CDR2 reads SMNVEV (reference sequence). This CDR3 comprises 14 residues.

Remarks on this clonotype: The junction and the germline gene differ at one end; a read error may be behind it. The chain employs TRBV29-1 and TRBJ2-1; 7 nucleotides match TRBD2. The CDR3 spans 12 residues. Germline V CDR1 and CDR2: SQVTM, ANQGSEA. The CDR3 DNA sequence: TGCAGCGGGGGGAGGGGTTACAATGGGCAGTTCTTC. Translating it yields CSGGRGYNGQFF.

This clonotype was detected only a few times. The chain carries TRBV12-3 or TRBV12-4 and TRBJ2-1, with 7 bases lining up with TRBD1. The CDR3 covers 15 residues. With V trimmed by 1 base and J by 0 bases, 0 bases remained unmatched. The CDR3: CASSLEGASYNEQFF. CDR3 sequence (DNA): TGTGCCAGCAGTTTAGAGGGGGCCTCCTACAATGAGCAGTTCTTC.

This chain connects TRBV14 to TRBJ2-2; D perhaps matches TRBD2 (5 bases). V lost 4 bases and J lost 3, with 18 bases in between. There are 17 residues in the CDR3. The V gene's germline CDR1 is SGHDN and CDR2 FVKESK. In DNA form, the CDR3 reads TGTGCCAGCAGCCCAAGAAGGTCGGGGTTGGACACCGGGGAGCTGTTTTTT. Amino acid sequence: CASSPRRSGLDTGELFF. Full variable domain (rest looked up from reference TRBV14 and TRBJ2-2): EAGVTQFPSHSVIEKGQTVTLRCDPISGHDNLYWYRRVMGKEIKFLLHFVKESKQDESGMPNNRFLAERTGGTYSTLKVQPAELEDSGVYFCASSPRRSGLDTGELFFGEGSRLTVL.

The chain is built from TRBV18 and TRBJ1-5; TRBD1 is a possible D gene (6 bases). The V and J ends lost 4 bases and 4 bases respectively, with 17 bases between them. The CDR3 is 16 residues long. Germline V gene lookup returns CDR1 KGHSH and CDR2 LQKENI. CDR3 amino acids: CASSLTPARGNQPQHF. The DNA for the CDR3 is TGTGCCAGCTCACTAACGCCGGCCAGGGGAAATCAGCCCCAGCATTTT.

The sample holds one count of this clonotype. CDR3 sequence: CASSFGVGDTEAFF. The CDR3 region has the DNA TGTGCCAGCAGTTTTGGGGTAGGAGACACTGAAGCTTTCTTT. The chain employs TRBV12-3 or TRBV12-4 and TRBJ1-1; no firm D call. CDR3 size: 14 residues. The V and J ends lost 3 bases and 3 bases respectively, with 11 bases between them.

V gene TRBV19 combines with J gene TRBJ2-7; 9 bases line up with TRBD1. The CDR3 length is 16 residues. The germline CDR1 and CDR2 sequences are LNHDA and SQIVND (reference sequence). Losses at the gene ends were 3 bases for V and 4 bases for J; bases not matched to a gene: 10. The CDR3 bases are TGTGCCAGTAGTATTACCTCCGGGACAGGGTCGTACGAGCAGTACTTC. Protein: CASSITSGTGSYEQYF. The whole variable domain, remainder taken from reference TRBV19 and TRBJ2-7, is DGGITQSPKYLFRKEGQNVTLSCEQNLNHDAMYWYRQDPGQGLRLIYYSQIVNDFQKGDIAEGYSVSREKKESFPLTVTSAQKNPTAFYLCASSITSGTGSYEQYFGPGTRLTVT.

The CDR3 DNA sequence: TGCAGCGCAGGGGGACAGCAAGAGACCCAGTACTTC. This codes for CSAGGQQETQYF. J is TRBJ2-7 and V is TRBV29-1; 7 bases align to TRBD1. TRBJ2-5 explains the end of the DNA better; the J call may be wrong. Germline V CDR1 and CDR2: SQVTM, ANQGSEA. The CDR3 contains 12 residues.

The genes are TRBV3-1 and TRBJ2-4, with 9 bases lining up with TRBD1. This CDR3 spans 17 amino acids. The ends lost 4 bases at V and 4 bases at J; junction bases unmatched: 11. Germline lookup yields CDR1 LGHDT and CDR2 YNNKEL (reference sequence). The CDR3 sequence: CASSRAIPGTGKNIQYF. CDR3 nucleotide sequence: TGTGCCAGCAGCCGAGCGATTCCTGGGACAGGGAAAAACATTCAGTACTTC.

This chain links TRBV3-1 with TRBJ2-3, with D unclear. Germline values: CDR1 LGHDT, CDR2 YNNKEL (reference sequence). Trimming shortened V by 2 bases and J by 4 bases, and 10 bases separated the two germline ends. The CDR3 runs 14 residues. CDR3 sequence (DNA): TGTGCCAGCAGCCAACAGATAGAAGCAGATACGCAGTATTTT. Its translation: CASSQQIEADTQYF.

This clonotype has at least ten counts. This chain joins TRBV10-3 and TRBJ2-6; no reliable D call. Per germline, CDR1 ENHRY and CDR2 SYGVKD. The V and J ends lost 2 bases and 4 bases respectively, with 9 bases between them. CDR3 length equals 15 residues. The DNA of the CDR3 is TGTGCCATCAGTGAGGAGATGGGAGGGGCCAACGTCCTGACTTTC. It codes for CAISEEMGGANVLTF.

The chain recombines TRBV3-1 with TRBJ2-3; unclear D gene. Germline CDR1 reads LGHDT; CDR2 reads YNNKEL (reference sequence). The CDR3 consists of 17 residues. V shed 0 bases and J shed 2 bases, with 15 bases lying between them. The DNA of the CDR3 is TGTGCCAGCAGCCAAGATCGTGGAAACAGCCTCACAGATACGCAGTATTTT. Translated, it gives CASSQDRGNSLTDTQYF.

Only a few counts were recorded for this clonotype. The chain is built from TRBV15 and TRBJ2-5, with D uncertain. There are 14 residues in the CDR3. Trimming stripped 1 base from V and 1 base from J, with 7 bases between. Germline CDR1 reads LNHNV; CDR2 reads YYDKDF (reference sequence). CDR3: CATSRGLGQETQYF. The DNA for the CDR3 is TGTGCCACCAGCAGAGGTCTGGGCCAAGAGACCCAGTACTTC.

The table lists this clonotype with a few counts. CDR3 region: CASSSPSGSQETQYF. The CDR3 nucleotides read TGTGCCAGCAGTTCCCCTAGCGGGAGCCAAGAGACCCAGTACTTC. This rearrangement joins TRBV27 to TRBJ2-5, with 10 positions matching TRBD2. Germline V gives CDR1 MNHEY, CDR2 SMNVEV (reference sequence). This CDR3 has 15 residues. The V and J ends lost 4 bases and 1 base, in that order; junction bases with no gene match: 3.

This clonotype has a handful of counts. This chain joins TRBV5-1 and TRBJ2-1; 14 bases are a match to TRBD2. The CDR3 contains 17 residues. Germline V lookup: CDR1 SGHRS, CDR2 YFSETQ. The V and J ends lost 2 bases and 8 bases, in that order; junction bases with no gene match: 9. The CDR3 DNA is TGCGCCAGCAGCTTTACAGGACTAGCGGGAGGAAGCGATGAGCAGTTCTTC. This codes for CASSFTGLAGGSDEQFF.

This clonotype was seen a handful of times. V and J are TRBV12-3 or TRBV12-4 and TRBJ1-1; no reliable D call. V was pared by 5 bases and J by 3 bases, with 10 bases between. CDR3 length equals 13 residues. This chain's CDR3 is CASSQSSDTEAFF. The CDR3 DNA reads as TGTGCCAGCAGTCAGAGTTCAGACACTGAAGCTTTCTTT.

CDR3 region: CSARATGKETQYF. The CDR3 nucleotides are TGCAGTGCTAGAGCAACAGGGAAGGAGACCCAGTACTTC. This chain connects TRBV20-1 to TRBJ2-7; tentative D call: TRBD1 (6 bases). The better agreement between TRBJ2-5 and the DNA end casts doubt on the J call. This CDR3 is 13 amino acids long. CDR1 is DFQATT and CDR2 is SNEGSKA in the germline V gene (reference sequence).

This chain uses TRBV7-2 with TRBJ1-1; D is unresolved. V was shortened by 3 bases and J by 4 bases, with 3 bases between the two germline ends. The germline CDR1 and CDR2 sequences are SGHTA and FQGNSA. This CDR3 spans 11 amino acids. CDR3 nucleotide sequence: TGTGCCAGCAGCTTCGGCACTGAAGCTTTCTTT. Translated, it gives CASSFGTEAFF.

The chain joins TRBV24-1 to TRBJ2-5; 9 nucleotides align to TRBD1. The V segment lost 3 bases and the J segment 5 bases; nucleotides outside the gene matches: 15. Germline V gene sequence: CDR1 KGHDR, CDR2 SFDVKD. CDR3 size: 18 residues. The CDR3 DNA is TGTGCCACCAGTGATCATTCCTGGACAGGGGTAGCACGGGAGACCCAGTACTTC. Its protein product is CATSDHSWTGVARETQYF.

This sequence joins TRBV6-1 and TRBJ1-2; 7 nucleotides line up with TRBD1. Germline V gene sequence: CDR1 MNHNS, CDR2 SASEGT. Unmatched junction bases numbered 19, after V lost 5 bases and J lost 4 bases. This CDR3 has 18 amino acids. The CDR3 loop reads CASSPQPVGQGVSYGYTF. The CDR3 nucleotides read TGTGCCAGCAGTCCCCAACCCGTCGGGCAGGGGGTCAGCTATGGCTACACCTTC.

The DNA of the CDR3 is TGCAGCGTTGAGGGCGGACAACTAGCGGGGGGGCCTACGCAGTATTTT. Translating it yields CSVEGGQLAGGPTQYF. The chain combines TRBV29-1 with TRBJ2-3; 13 bases are a match to TRBD2. CDR1 SQVTM and CDR2 ANQGSEA come from the germline V gene. V trimming: 3 bases; J trimming: 8 bases; junction bases outside the gene matches: 11. The CDR3 spans 16 residues.